The 20 T cell receptor beta chains below come from one sample, sequenced in a study of cytomegalovirus exposure and HLA in healthy donors. TCRdb's table, derived via immunoSEQ multiplex PCR, lists solely in-frame clones and lacks some. The table has 230,000 or so clones, roughly 88% seen once. The sequenced sample consisted of PBMCs. The receptors originated from a woman aged 18-35 years in good health and CMV-seronegative.

The V and J genes are TRBV13 and TRBJ2-1, with TRBD2 matching over 7 bases. The trim removed 4 bases at V and 0 bases at J, leaving 3 bases unmatched. The CDR3 is 15 residues long. Germline V gene sequence: CDR1 PRHDT, CDR2 FYEKMQ (reference sequence). The CDR3 DNA reads TGTGCCAGCAGCTCAGTAGCGGGCTCCTACAATGAGCAGTTCTTC. This sequence encodes CASSSVAGSYNEQFF.

The DNA for the CDR3 is TGCAGCGGCCTTTCTAGCTTCACAGATACGCAGTATTTT. Its protein product is CSGLSSFTDTQYF. The chain combines TRBV29-1 with TRBJ2-3; perhaps TRBD2 as D (5 bases). Germline CDR1 is SQVTM and CDR2 is ANQGSEA. The CDR3 is made up of 13 amino acids. V lost 7 bases to trimming and J lost 2 bases, with 13 bases between them.

The chain has TRBV4-1 and TRBJ2-5, with a tentative D call TRBD2 (6 bases). V lost 0 bases and J 6 bases, leaving 23 bases between the germline ends. CDR3 length: 18 amino acids. Germline V gene sequence: CDR1 MGHRA, CDR2 YSYEKL. The CDR3 region is CASSQEGLGGVLQQTQYF. The CDR3 DNA is TGCGCCAGCAGCCAAGAGGGGCTGGGCGGGGTGCTTCAACAGACCCAGTACTTC.

The V gene is TRBV6-6, the J gene TRBJ2-1, with 8 bases aligning to TRBD1. The CDR3 loop spans 16 amino acids. The trim removed 2 bases at V and 4 bases at J, leaving 7 bases unmatched. Germline values: CDR1 MNHNY, CDR2 SVGAGI (reference sequence). CDR3 DNA: TGTGCCAGCAGTTACGGGGCGGGACAGGTGTACAATGAGCAGTTCTTC. Its translation: CASSYGAGQVYNEQFF.

The CDR3 here is CASSSYPLADQETQYF. CDR3 DNA: TGCGCCAGCAGCTCCTACCCACTAGCGGACCAAGAGACCCAGTACTTC. V usage is TRBV5-1 and J usage is TRBJ2-5; 8 bases agree with TRBD2. Germline V gene lookup returns CDR1 SGHRS and CDR2 YFSETQ. V was pared by 3 bases and J by 0 bases, with 7 bases of the junction left unmatched. This CDR3 has 16 amino acids. The full variable domain, completed using reference TRBV5-1 and TRBJ2-5, is KAGVTQTPRYLIKTRGQQVTLSCSPISGHRSVSWYQQTPGQGLQFLFEYFSETQRNKGNFPGRFSGRQFSNSRSEMNVSTLELGDSALYLCASSSYPLADQETQYFGPGTRLLVL.

This chain uses TRBV28 with TRBJ1-2; possibly TRBD1 for D (5 bases). Trimming removed 3 bases at V and 4 bases at J, with 18 bases between. The CDR3 totals 16 residues. The germline V gene encodes CDR1 MDHEN and CDR2 SYDVKM. CDR3 loop: CASSFFSLRQPYGYTF. CDR3 nucleotides: TGTGCCAGCAGTTTCTTTAGTTTACGACAGCCCTATGGCTACACCTTC.

This clone was seen more than once but under ten times. V is TRBV28 and J is TRBJ1-5; D may be TRBD1 (6 bases). The V gene lost 3 bases and the J gene lost 7 bases, with 16 bases spanning the gap. The CDR3 covers 15 residues. Germline V gene lookup returns CDR1 MDHEN and CDR2 SYDVKM. CDR3 region: CASSLLYRVAQPQHF. DNA for the CDR3: TGTGCCAGCAGTTTGCTATACAGGGTGGCCCAGCCCCAGCATTTT.

This chain connects TRBV10-2 to TRBJ1-1; weak D call: TRBD1 (5 bases). Germline-derived CDR1 and CDR2 are WSHSY and SAAADI. Between the trimmed V and J ends, which lost 2 bases and 12 bases, there was a span of 13 bases. This CDR3 comprises 12 residues. The CDR3 DNA reads as TGCGCCAGCAGTGAGGGACACGGATTCACTTTCTTT. This gives the protein CASSEGHGFTFF.

The chain combines TRBV29-1 with TRBJ2-1; the match to TRBD1 covers 9 bases. The CDR3 runs to 13 residues. The ends lost 7 bases at V and 9 bases at J; junction bases unmatched: 10. In germline, CDR1 is SQVTM, CDR2 ANQGSEA. Written as DNA, the CDR3 is TGCAGCGGATCCGGGACAGGGTTCGGTGAGCAGTTCTTC. The encoded protein is CSGSGTGFGEQFF.

The chain couples TRBV18 to TRBJ2-1; a possible D gene is TRBD1 (5 bases). The germline V and J ends were trimmed by 2 bases and 3 bases, with 14 bases remaining between them. CDR3 length: 16 amino acids. The germline CDR1 and CDR2 sequences are KGHSH and LQKENI. Written as DNA, the CDR3 is TGTGCCAGCTCACCAGATGACAGAACTTTCTACAATGAGCAGTTCTTC. It specifies CASSPDDRTFYNEQFF.

In this sample, this clone turned up once. V gene TRBV27 combines with J gene TRBJ1-1; D uncertain. V lost 5 bases and J lost 0, with 22 bases in between. CDR1 is MNHEY and CDR2 is SMNVEV in the germline V gene (reference sequence). The CDR3 runs to 18 residues. The CDR3 coding sequence is TGTGCCAGCAGTCCCTCACCCACGCCAAGCCGTATGAACACTGAAGCTTTCTTT. Translating gives CASSPSPTPSRMNTEAFF.

The rearrangement links TRBV20-1 to TRBJ2-5; the D gene is possibly TRBD1 (5 bases). Trimming shortened V by 4 bases and J by 2 bases, and 5 bases separated the two germline ends. Germline CDR1 and CDR2: DFQATT and SNEGSKA (reference sequence). This CDR3 comprises 11 residues. Written as DNA, the CDR3 is TGCAGTGCTAAGGGGCAAGAGACCCAGTACTTC. Translated: CSAKGQETQYF.

The rearrangement joins TRBV7-9 to TRBJ1-1; D is unresolved. CDR1 SEHNR and CDR2 FQNEAQ come from the germline V gene (reference sequence). This CDR3 comprises 12 residues. Trimming took 1 base from V and 6 from J, leaving 6 bases between them. The chain's CDR3 is CASSLGASEAFF. In DNA form, the CDR3 reads TGTGCCAGCAGCTTAGGAGCCTCTGAAGCTTTCTTT.

The CDR3 region is CASSLENTYEQYF. For the CDR3, the DNA is TGTGCCAGCAGTTTGGAGAACACCTACGAGCAGTACTTC. The chain joins TRBV27 to TRBJ2-7; D remains unclear. The CDR3 contains 13 residues. V lost 3 bases and J 2 bases, leaving 8 bases between the germline ends. Germline V CDR1 and CDR2: MNHEY, SMNVEV (reference sequence).

This clone was picked up one time. The V gene is TRBV2, the J gene TRBJ2-3; the match to TRBD2 covers 16 bases. CDR1 and CDR2 (germline): SNHLY, FYNNEI. CDR3 size: 22 residues. V dropped 4 bases and J dropped 5; count of bases not matched to a gene: 21. CDR3: CASSGPALRGTSGRAVKDTQYF. For the CDR3, the DNA is TGTGCCAGCAGTGGACCTGCGCTAAGAGGGACTAGCGGGAGGGCCGTTAAAGATACGCAGTATTTT.

This clone has only one observation. CDR3 in amino acids: CASGDRDGNTIYF. In DNA form, the CDR3 reads TGTGCCAGCGGGGACAGGGATGGAAACACCATATATTTT. The V and J genes are TRBV6-5 and TRBJ1-3, with TRBD1 identical over 9 bases. The germline CDR1 and CDR2 sequences are MNHEY and SVGAGI. The CDR3 has 13 amino acids. J lost 3 bases, V lost 8 bases, and 2 bases had no gene match.

Only a few counts were recorded for this clone. This chain connects TRBV6-1 to TRBJ1-2, with D perhaps matching TRBD1 (6 bases). CDR1 is MNHNS and CDR2 is SASEGT in the germline V gene. The CDR3 extends over 14 amino acids. Trimming removed 3 bases at V and 5 bases at J, with 13 bases between. CDR3 bases: TGTGCCAGCAGTGATACGGGGCAGGGGTATGGCTACACCTTC. Protein: CASSDTGQGYGYTF.

This chain links TRBV11-2 with TRBJ2-1, with D possibly being TRBD2 (6 bases). V was pared by 1 base and J by 1 base, with 14 bases between. CDR3 length: 17 residues. Germline V gene data show CDR1 as SGHAT and CDR2 as FQNNGV. CDR3 loop: CASSLVEGGHSYNEQFF. The CDR3 bases are TGTGCCAGCAGCTTAGTGGAGGGCGGACATTCCTACAATGAGCAGTTCTTC.

The V call is TRBV21-1, the J call TRBJ2-3; the D call TRBD2 from the table was never checked on the DNA. TRBV21-1 is flagged as a pseudogene. The CDR3 sequence is 15 residues long. CDR3 in amino acids: CASSKKTLDGDTQYF. The CDR3 DNA follows: TGTGCCAGCAGCAAAAAAACCCTTGACGGGGATACGCAGTATTTT.

The V call is TRBV27, the J call TRBJ1-2, with D maybe TRBD1 (5 bases). Germline lookup yields CDR1 MNHEY and CDR2 SMNVEV (reference sequence). Trimming removed 2 bases from V and 3 bases from J, with 19 bases in between. This CDR3 region has 17 residues. The CDR3: CASSLASVRGSYYGYTF. DNA of the CDR3: TGTGCCAGCAGTTTAGCTTCTGTAAGGGGATCTTACTATGGCTACACCTTC.